One T cell receptor beta chain is described in this entry. The sample originates from a study of blood T cell repertoires in COVID-19. Study context: Collection of acute and convalescent COVID-19 samples took place in the United States, Italy and Spain. PBMCs, B-cell-depleted T cells, or T cells were the source of the cDNA or gDNA that made up the material.

The study recruited people aged about 18 to 95 years across under 25 US areas. Cohort 3 recovered donors had two negative PCRs, clearance, or symptom resolution. Here immunoSEQ multiplex PCR was the method, and the copy in TCRdb shows in-frame clones only, minus some. The sample holds approximately 310,000 clones, 89% seen once. Looked up from germline, CDR1 is MNHNS and CDR2 is SASEGT. Trimming stripped 2 bases from V and 1 base from J, with 14 bases between. The CDR3 runs to 17 residues. The source material was PBMCs or T cells enriched from blood (not recorded which). V gene TRBV6-1 combines with J gene TRBJ2-2; a weak D match, TRBD2 (6 bases). This clonotype was obtained from a man aged 55 to 69 who had recovered from COVID-19. As DNA, the CDR3 is TGTGCCAGCAGTGAAATCGGCGGGGATTTGAACACCGGGGAGCTGTTTTTT. This gives the protein CASSEIGGDLNTGELFF.